Presented here are 24 T cell receptor beta chains from one specimen sequenced in a study of shared clonotypes between healthy human individuals. Only in-frame clones appear in the TCRdb table, and some are missing; sequencing was by immunoSEQ multiplex PCR. Of a few million clones listed, approximately 94% are singletons. The sequenced sample was naive CD4+ T cells sorted from blood. The subset: CD45RA+ positively selected. Receptors originate from a man younger than 35 in good health.

The chain couples TRBV5-1 to TRBJ1-6; D gene ambiguous. Trimming removed 6 bases from V and 11 bases from J, with 15 bases in between. CDR3 length equals 13 residues. Germline-derived CDR1 and CDR2 are SGHRS and YFSETQ. The CDR3 spells CASNDPVDPPLHF. The CDR3, as DNA: TGCGCCAGCAACGACCCGGTTGATCCACCCCTCCACTTT. Looking up the rest from reference TRBV5-1 and TRBJ1-6 gives the full variable domain: KAGVTQTPRYLIKTRGQQVTLSCSPISGHRSVSWYQQTPGQGLQFLFEYFSETQRNKGNFPGRFSGRQFSNSRSEMNVSTLELGDSALYLCASNDPVDPPLHFGNGTRLTVT.

V usage is TRBV6-5 and J usage is TRBJ1-2; a possible D gene is TRBD1 (6 bases). Trimming took 2 bases from V and 4 from J, leaving 11 bases between them. Germline V gene data show CDR1 as MNHEY and CDR2 as SVGAGI. CDR3 length: 14 residues. For the CDR3, the DNA is TGTGCCAGCAGTTACCTCGACAGGTCCTATGGCTACACCTTC. Its translation is CASSYLDRSYGYTF.

A remark on this clone: The identical CDR3 is also encoded by other nucleotide sequences in the sample. The V call is TRBV7-2, the J call TRBJ1-5; TRBD1 might be the D (6 bases). The V gene lost 3 bases and the J gene lost 3 bases, with 9 bases spanning the gap. Germline CDR1 SGHTA, CDR2 FQGNSA. The CDR3 is 14 residues long. The chain's CDR3 is CASSFGTLNQPQHF. CDR3 nucleotide sequence: TGTGCCAGCAGCTTCGGGACACTCAATCAGCCCCAGCATTTT.

This chain links TRBV11-2 with TRBJ2-5; no clear D gene. Germline V gene data show CDR1 as SGHAT and CDR2 as FQNNGV. The V end lost 1 base, the J end lost 3 bases, and 6 bases lay between the germline ends. The CDR3 spans 13 residues. The CDR3 nucleotides read TGTGCCAGCAGCTTAGCTATCAAAGAGACCCAGTACTTC. Residues: CASSLAIKETQYF.

V usage is TRBV18 and J usage is TRBJ1-1; D might be TRBD1 (6 bases). This CDR3 region has 15 residues. The ends were cut back, 2 bases at V and 4 bases at J, with 14 bases in the middle. Germline values: CDR1 KGHSH, CDR2 LQKENI. CDR3 amino acids: CASSPYDRGRTEAFF. DNA of the CDR3: TGTGCCAGCTCACCATACGATCGGGGGCGCACTGAAGCTTTCTTT.

This clone was recorded once. This chain joins TRBV5-1 and TRBJ1-3; TRBD1 is a possible D gene (5 bases). The germline V gene has CDR1 SGHRS and CDR2 YFSETQ. This CDR3 has 14 residues. Trimming pared 4 bases from V and 5 bases from J, leaving 13 bases between. The CDR3 region has the DNA TGCGCCAGCAGCGGGGGTAGCGAGCGAAACACCATATATTTT. Its protein product is CASSGGSERNTIYF.

The genes are TRBV5-8 and TRBJ1-5; a possible D gene is TRBD1 (5 bases). V lost 1 base, J lost 0 bases, and 8 bases lay in between. Germline V gives CDR1 SGHTS, CDR2 YDEGEE. This CDR3 has 15 residues. The CDR3 DNA follows: TGTGCCAGCAGCTTGCGGGGGATTAGCAATCAGCCCCAGCATTTT. Amino acids: CASSLRGISNQPQHF.

This sequence joins TRBV2 and TRBJ1-1, with D tentatively TRBD1 (5 bases). Germline V gives CDR1 SNHLY, CDR2 FYNNEI. V was clipped by 3 bases and J by 0 bases, with 14 bases between them. The CDR3 runs 16 residues. CDR3 sequence reads: CASSDGLGRVNTEAFF. For the CDR3, the DNA is TGTGCCAGCAGTGACGGTCTGGGCAGGGTGAACACTGAAGCTTTCTTT.

This sequence joins TRBV29-1 and TRBJ1-4; D gene ambiguous. The V and J ends lost 3 bases and 8 bases respectively, with 7 bases between them. CDR1 is SQVTM and CDR2 is ANQGSEA in the germline V gene. The CDR3 has 11 amino acids. The CDR3 loop is CSVDEGEKLFF. The CDR3 coding sequence is TGCAGCGTTGACGAGGGCGAAAAACTGTTTTTT.

This clone appeared once. The chain combines TRBV5-5 with TRBJ2-7; the D is unclear. V lost 3 bases and J 6 bases, leaving 16 bases between the germline ends. Germline V gene sequence: CDR1 SGHKS, CDR2 YYEKEE (reference sequence). CDR3 length: 14 residues. CDR3 sequence reads: CASSWQGSKGEQYF. The CDR3, as DNA: TGTGCCAGCAGCTGGCAAGGGTCCAAAGGCGAGCAGTACTTC.

The rearrangement links TRBV5-1 to TRBJ2-3; 14 nucleotides line up with TRBD2. With 5 bases clipped from V and 9 bases from J, the junction kept 5 bases outside the gene matches. The CDR3 runs to 14 residues. Per germline, CDR1 SGHRS and CDR2 YFSETQ. The CDR3 region is CASRGLAGANTQYF. The CDR3 region has the DNA TGCGCCAGCAGGGGACTAGCGGGGGCCAACACGCAGTATTTT.

The chain combines TRBV10-2 with TRBJ1-6, with D unresolved. The CDR3 extends over 17 amino acids. CDR1 is WSHSY and CDR2 is SAAADI in the germline V gene. Trimming pared 3 bases from V and 9 bases from J, leaving 21 bases between. The CDR3 here is CASSDRAAYGFISPLHF. The CDR3 bases are TGCGCCAGCAGTGATAGGGCAGCCTACGGCTTTATTTCACCCCTCCACTTT.

The gene calls are TRBV9 and TRBJ2-3, with TRBD2 matching 9 bases. The V gene end was trimmed by 2 bases and the J gene end by 4 bases; junction bases not matched to a gene: 8. There are 16 residues in the CDR3. Germline CDR1 reads SGDLS; CDR2 reads YYNGEE. CDR3 sequence (DNA): TGTGCCAGCAGCGTGGGAAGCGGACTAGCGTCAGATACGCAGTATTTT. Its translation: CASSVGSGLASDTQYF.

On this clone: This CDR3 is also generated by other DNA sequences in the sample. CDR3 sequence (DNA): TGTGCCAGCAGTTGGGGGCAAGAGACCCAGTACTTC. Translated: CASSWGQETQYF. The rearrangement joins TRBV6-1 to TRBJ2-5; D might be TRBD1 or TRBD2, each matching 5 bases. CDR1 and CDR2 (germline): MNHNS, SASEGT. The CDR3 has 12 residues. Trimming shortened V by 5 bases and J by 2 bases, and 6 bases separated the two germline ends.

The V and J genes are TRBV7-9 and TRBJ1-4, with D possibly TRBD1 on 6 matching bases. V was cut by 0 bases and J by 8 bases, with 10 bases left in between. Germline values: CDR1 SEHNR, CDR2 FQNEAQ (reference sequence). The CDR3 consists of 14 residues. The DNA for the CDR3 is TGTGCCAGCAGCTTAGCTGGGGGCGTCGAAAAACTGTTTTTT. Its translation: CASSLAGGVEKLFF.

This clone occurred once. The sample holds other DNA sequences that translate to the same CDR3. This chain connects TRBV5-4 to TRBJ1-1; tentative D call: TRBD1 (5 bases). Germline values: CDR1 SGHNT, CDR2 YYREEE (reference sequence). The CDR3 runs 13 residues. Trimming cost V 3 bases and J 1 base, with 7 bases left between them. The CDR3 bases are TGTGCCAGCAGCTCGCAGGGGAACACTGAAGCTTTCTTT. It yields the protein CASSSQGNTEAFF.

The CDR3: CAWSHDRGQFF. In DNA form, the CDR3 reads TGTGCCTGGAGTCACGACAGGGGGCAGTTCTTC. The V gene is TRBV30, the J gene TRBJ2-1; the match to TRBD1 covers 8 bases. CDR3 length equals 11 residues. The germline CDR1 and CDR2 sequences are GTSNPN and SVGIG (reference sequence). Trimming removed 2 bases from V and 12 bases from J; junction bases left unmatched: 3.

Note on this clone: The sample holds other DNA sequences that translate to the same CDR3. The chain has TRBV5-1 and TRBJ2-5; D is unresolved. The CDR3 runs 11 residues. Germline V gene data show CDR1 as SGHRS and CDR2 as YFSETQ. The V and J ends lost 4 bases and 5 bases respectively, with 6 bases between them. The CDR3 reads CASSLEETQYF. DNA of the CDR3: TGCGCCAGCAGCCTAGAGGAGACCCAGTACTTC. Supplemented by reference TRBV5-1 and TRBJ2-5, the full variable domain reads KAGVTQTPRYLIKTRGQQVTLSCSPISGHRSVSWYQQTPGQGLQFLFEYFSETQRNKGNFPGRFSGRQFSNSRSEMNVSTLELGDSALYLCASSLEETQYFGPGTRLLVL.

This chain connects TRBV5-1 to TRBJ2-7; unclear D gene. Per germline, CDR1 SGHRS and CDR2 YFSETQ. There are 12 residues in the CDR3. V lost 3 bases and J 6 bases, leaving 10 bases between the germline ends. Here the CDR3 reads CASSSAGAEQYF. As DNA, the CDR3 is TGCGCCAGCAGCTCTGCTGGTGCCGAGCAGTACTTC.

This clone was counted a single time. V is TRBV2 and J is TRBJ2-7, with D perhaps TRBD1 or TRBD2 (5 bases each). The CDR3 spans 15 residues. Trimming shortened V by 2 bases and J by 7 bases, and 18 bases separated the two germline ends. The germline V gene encodes CDR1 SNHLY and CDR2 FYNNEI. The CDR3 spells CASSERDRALGEQYF. In nucleotides, the CDR3 is TGTGCCAGCAGTGAACGGGACCGCGCCCTTGGAGAGCAGTACTTC.

V gene TRBV5-1 combines with J gene TRBJ1-3; 8 bases are a match to TRBD1. The junction had 12 bases not matched to a gene; V was cut back by 4 bases and J by 0 bases. The germline CDR1 and CDR2 sequences are SGHRS and YFSETQ. This CDR3 has 18 residues. CDR3 nucleotides: TGCGCCAGCAGCGCCTCTGGACAGGGCCTCGACTCTGGAAACACCATATATTTT. Residues: CASSASGQGLDSGNTIYF.

CDR3 nucleotide sequence: TGTGCCAGCAGTGAAGCGCTGATCCTGGTGCTAAATCAGCCCCAGCATTTT. Its translation: CASSEALILVLNQPQHF. This chain links TRBV6-1 with TRBJ1-5; D unresolved. The CDR3 consists of 17 residues. Germline CDR1 and CDR2: MNHNS and SASEGT. The ends were cut back, 0 bases at V and 4 bases at J, with 16 bases in the middle.

The V and J genes are TRBV6-5 and TRBJ2-7; 10 bases align to TRBD2. V was pared by 5 bases and J by 6 bases, with 7 bases of the junction left unmatched. Looked up from germline, CDR1 is MNHEY and CDR2 is SVGAGI. This CDR3 contains 14 residues. CDR3 coding DNA: TGTGCCAGCAGTAGCGGGGGGGCCTTCGGCGAGCAGTACTTC. Translated: CASSSGGAFGEQYF.

About this clone itself: This same CDR3 is encoded by further DNA sequences in the sample. The chain combines TRBV5-6 with TRBJ1-3; possibly TRBD1 for D (5 bases). Looked up from germline, CDR1 is SGHDT and CDR2 is YYEEEE. Trimming removed 2 bases from V and 2 bases from J, with 8 bases in between. The CDR3 spans 14 residues. The CDR3 sequence: CASSFRGAGNTIYF. The CDR3 DNA follows: TGTGCCAGCAGCTTTCGAGGGGCTGGAAACACCATATATTTT.